This TCR beta chain was retrieved from a study of human T cells and chemical hapten exposure. Study-wide background: Skin of the upper inner arm, approximately 2 cm by approximately 2 cm, received 2% DPC for sensitization. Per-sample TCR yield variability stemmed mainly from small pooled library volume differences. Study observations and caveats: There were significantly more large CDR3 similarity clusters among expanded TCRs than among controls.

Time point described: patch test 1, 2 weeks after DPC sensitization. The treatment: therapeutic diphenylcyclopropenone sensitization with weekly scalp DPC. Extraction yielded total RNA from whole blood (unfractionated). TCRdb reprocessed the RACE reads with MiXCR, giving one entry per CDR3 protein. In the table there are some 400,000 distinct CDR3 sequences, approximately 5.1% of which are singletons. This clonotype was recorded many times. The antigen is not known. The CDR3 length is 18 residues. Trimming cost V 2 bases and J 2 bases; bases outside gene matches: 9. The germline V gene has CDR1 SNHLY and CDR2 FYNNEI.

Sample: whole blood, taken in connection with sensitization to the hapten diphenylcyclopropenone (DPC). The sequence was collected from a woman aged 45-65 years with alopecia areata. Some clones in this sample may be carry-over from other donors' samples. The chain uses TRBV2 and TRBJ2-2; 9 nucleotides agree with TRBD2. CDR3 region: CASSERLAGRKNTGELFF. As DNA, the CDR3 is TGTGCCAGCAGTGAACGGCTAGCGGGGCGCAAAAACACCGGGGAGCTGTTTTTT.